This TCR beta chain derives from a study of T cells in Graves' hyperthyroidism and ophthalmopathy. About this clonotype: Its antigen is unidentified.

The CDR3 spans 14 residues. The V and J ends lost 3 bases and 10 bases, in that order; junction bases with no gene match: 12. Germline V gene lookup returns CDR1 DFQATT and CDR2 SNEGSKA (reference sequence). Recently diagnosed hyperthyroidism of less than 2 months' duration affected patients aged 18 to 65. Findings and limits, study-wide: Peripheral blood also featured most of the thyroid clonotypes expanded above 0.001. Through a model of 13 V-J features, ophthalmopathy was separated from stable hyperthyroidism.

The CDR3 regions of TCR beta were amplified from RNA transcripts. Researchers ran a first-round RT-PCR on the TCR CDR3 using the HTBI primer set. Via MiXCR, TCRdb re-called the multiplex PCR reads, giving one row per CDR3 protein. This sample has hundreds of thousands of distinct CDR3 sequences; about 15% occur once, and the top ten carry roughly 10%. The clonotype originates from a woman between 18 and 29 years old with Graves' hyperthyroidism. The material sequenced was blood. The V gene is TRBV20-1, the J gene TRBJ2-4, with TRBD1 matching over 7 bases. The CDR3 DNA sequence: TGCAGTGCTAGCCCCTCCAGACAGGGAAGAATTCAGTACTTC. Its protein product is CSASPSRQGRIQYF.